This T cell receptor beta chain came from a study of graft-versus-host responses after intestinal transplantation (dated by TCRdb to about 2021). At the level of the whole study: Multivisceral, liver-intestinal, or isolated intestinal transplants were received by the recipients. Every recipient was given anti-thymocyte globulin induction, followed by 3 to 4 years of maintenance tacrolimus and steroids. Bulk TCR-beta CDR3 sequencing was used to track graft-versus-host and host-versus-graft alloreactive T cell clones in the graft, circulation and bone marrow after intestinal transplantation. Alloreactive clones were identified by sequencing pre-transplant mixed lymphocyte reaction products and comparing them with unstimulated pre-transplant donor and recipient T cells. A cohort of 20 to 25 intestinal transplant recipients, including one retransplant, was enrolled, and 3 patients lacking pretransplant specimens were excluded. A peak of at least 4% donor T cells among recipient peripheral blood mononuclear cells was the definition used for donor T cell macrochimerism. Rather than going through the commercial service, samples from a few later patients were sequenced in-house on an Illumina MiSeq and processed with MiXCR. Results the study describes overall, beyond this receptor: The conclusions were limited by the relatively low number and heterogeneity of the intestinal transplant patients. GvH clones were detected in recipient bone marrow, and some appeared earlier in ileal mucosa or blood, consistent with an intestinal mucosal origin. Early after transplant, peak levels of circulating GvH clones were found to be associated with declines in HvG clones. Patients with donor T cell macrochimerism had high GvH to HvG T cell clonal ratios in their allografts.

About this clone: The antigen this receptor binds is unknown. No base quality information exists; no much larger clone differs at one position.

The germline V gene specifies SGHRS as CDR1 and YFSETQ as CDR2. V lost 5 bases and J lost 2 bases, and the count of bases not matched to a germline gene is 5. The CDR3 holds 15 amino acids from the cysteine to the phenylalanine. Only the CDR3 portion is preserved as DNA: 45 bases, with reading frame beginning at the first base. Per the publication, the time point label means: cells obtained before transplantation from donor or recipient. CD3+CD4+ and CD3+CD8+ populations were FACS-sorted from unstimulated pre-transplant donor and recipient cells taken from spleen or lymph nodes. Libraries came from the immunoSEQ multiplex PCR assay. For most patients, genomic DNA was isolated with the Qiagen DNeasy Blood and Tissue Kit and shipped frozen to Adaptive Biotechnologies for TCR sequencing. Adaptive Biotechnologies carried out high-throughput TCR-beta CDR3 sequencing of genomic DNA for most patients. In the paper's pipeline: TCR sequencing data were retrieved from Adaptive's ImmunoSEQ software for 18 patients, whereas a few other patients were processed with MiXCR and VDJtools. To correct CD4 versus CD8 sorting errors, sequences present in both subsets at a frequency ratio below 5:1 were removed. CDR3 nucleotide sequences shared between donor and recipient were removed because the origin of such sequences could not be assigned. To count as alloreactive, a clone needed at least 2-fold expansion over unstimulated cells and a minimum CFSE-low frequency of 0.002% (template counts) or 0.001% (read counts). Clones detected in sequenced pre-transplant spleen, lymph node, or MLR CFSE-low populations of the donor or recipient were defined as mappable. The cumulative frequency of alloreactive clones was calculated as a percentage of all sequences, weighted by copy number. The clones in this table, taken by TCRdb from immuneACCESS, are in-frame only. Not every clone is retained; where verified, under half of the shortfall comes from an unresolved V gene, and the cause of the rest is unknown. The V and J calls and clone size come from that table; D and trimming were worked out from the DNA. Within this sample are over 85,000 clones, with approximately 94% of them counted one time only. The top ten constitute approximately 0.19% of the sample.

The receptor was derived from a human donor who was the organ donor for an intestinal transplant. The receptor chain draws on TRBV5-1 and TRBJ2-1, and TRBD2 aligns with 9 junction nucleotides. Here the sequenced sample was unstimulated CD4+ T cells sorted from spleen or lymph node cells, taken before transplant. The DNA is TGCGCCAGCAGGCAAGCGGGGGGACCCTACAATGAGCAGTTCTTC. Its coded protein is CASRQAGGPYNEQFF.